The 3 T cell receptor beta chains below were found in one sample sequenced in a study of OX40 agonist ivuxolimab in advanced cancers. Data came from immunoSEQ multiplex PCR; TCRdb stores just in-frame clones and leaves some out. The table lists tens of thousands of clones, 83% of them singletons, with 20% to 25% in the top ten. Material: CD4+ or CD8+ T cells sorted from blood, obtained in a trial of the OX40 agonist ivuxolimab. The receptors shown here come from an adult with an advanced solid tumor such as melanoma, head and neck, liver or kidney cancer.

V usage is TRBV28 and J usage is TRBJ1-2; weak D call: TRBD1 (6 bases). Germline CDR1 reads MDHEN; CDR2 reads SYDVKM. The CDR3 contains 12 residues. Between the trimmed V and J ends, which lost 2 bases and 6 bases, there was a span of 7 bases. The DNA for the CDR3 is TGTGCCAGCAGTTTACAGGGGCATGGCTACACCTTC. Translation: CASSLQGHGYTF.

The rearrangement links TRBV2 to TRBJ2-7; 10 positions agree with TRBD1. The CDR3 covers 14 residues. V shed 3 bases and J 4 bases; nucleotides not matched to a gene: 3. Germline V gene sequence: CDR1 SNHLY, CDR2 FYNNEI. DNA of the CDR3: TGTGCCAGCAGTGATGGGACAGGGGTTTACGAGCAGTACTTC. As protein: CASSDGTGVYEQYF.

The chain carries TRBV7-9 and TRBJ2-3; D is unresolved. V was pared by 7 bases and J by 2 bases, with 4 bases between. Germline loops: CDR1 SEHNR, CDR2 FQNEAQ (reference sequence). The CDR3 is 11 amino acids. The CDR3 here is CASTYTDTQYF. In DNA form, the CDR3 reads TGTGCCAGCACATACACAGATACGCAGTATTTT. The variable domain in full, with the rest retrieved from reference TRBV7-9 and TRBJ2-3, is DTGVSQNPRHKITKRGQNVTFRCDPISEHNRLYWYRQTLGQGPEFLTYFQNEAQLEKSRLLSDRFSAERPKGSFSTLEIQRTEQGDSAMYLCASTYTDTQYFGPGTRLTVL.